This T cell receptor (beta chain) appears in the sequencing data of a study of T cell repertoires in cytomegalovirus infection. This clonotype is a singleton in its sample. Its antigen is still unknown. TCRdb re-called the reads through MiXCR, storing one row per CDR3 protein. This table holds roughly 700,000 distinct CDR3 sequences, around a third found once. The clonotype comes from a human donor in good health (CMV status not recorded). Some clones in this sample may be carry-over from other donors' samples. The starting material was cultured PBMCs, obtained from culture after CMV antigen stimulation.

CDR3 loop: CASSLTGTGDSPQYF. DNA of the CDR3: TGCGCCAGCAGCTTGACCGGGACAGGTGACTCACCGCAGTATTTT. The chain has TRBV5-1 and TRBJ2-3; 8 bases fit TRBD1. Germline loops: CDR1 SGHRS, CDR2 YFSETQ. The length of the CDR3 is 15 residues. J lost 10 bases, V lost 1 base, and 11 bases had no gene match.